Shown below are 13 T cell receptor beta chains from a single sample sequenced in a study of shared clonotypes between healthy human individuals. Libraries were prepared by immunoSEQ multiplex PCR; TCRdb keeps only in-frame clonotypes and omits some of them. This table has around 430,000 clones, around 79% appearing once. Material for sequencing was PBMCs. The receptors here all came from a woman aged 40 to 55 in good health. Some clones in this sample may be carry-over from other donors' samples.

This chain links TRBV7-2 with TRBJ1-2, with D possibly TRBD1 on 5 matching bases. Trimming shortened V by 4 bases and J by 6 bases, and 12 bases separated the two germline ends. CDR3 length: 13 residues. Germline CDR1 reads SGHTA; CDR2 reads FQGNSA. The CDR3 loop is CASSYPGRHGYTF. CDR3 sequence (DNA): TGTGCCAGCAGCTACCCGGGACGGCATGGCTACACCTTC.

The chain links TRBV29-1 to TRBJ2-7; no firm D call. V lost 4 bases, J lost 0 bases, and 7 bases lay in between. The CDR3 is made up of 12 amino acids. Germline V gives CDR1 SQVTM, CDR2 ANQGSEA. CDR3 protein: CSVGHSSYEQYF. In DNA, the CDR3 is TGCAGCGTTGGTCACAGCTCCTACGAGCAGTACTTC.

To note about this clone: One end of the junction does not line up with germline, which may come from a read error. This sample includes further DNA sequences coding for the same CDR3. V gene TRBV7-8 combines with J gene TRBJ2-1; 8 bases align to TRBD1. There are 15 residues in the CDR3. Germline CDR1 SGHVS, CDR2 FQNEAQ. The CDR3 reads CASSPSGTGYNEQFF. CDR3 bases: TGTGCCAGCAGCCCTTCCGGGACAGGCTACAATGAACAGTTCTTC. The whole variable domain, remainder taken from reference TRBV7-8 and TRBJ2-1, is GAGVSQSPRYKVAKRGQDVALRCDPISGHVSLFWYQQALGQGPEFLTYFQNEAQLDKSGLPSDRFFAERPEGSVSTLKIQRTQQEDSAVYLCASSPSGTGYNEQFFGPGTRLTVL.

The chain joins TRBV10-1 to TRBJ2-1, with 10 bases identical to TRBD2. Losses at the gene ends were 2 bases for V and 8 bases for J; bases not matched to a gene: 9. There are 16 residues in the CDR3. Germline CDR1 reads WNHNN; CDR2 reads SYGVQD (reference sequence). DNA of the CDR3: TGCGCCAGCAGTGAGCATCCTAGCGGGAGAAGGGATGAGCAGTTCTTC. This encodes CASSEHPSGRRDEQFF.

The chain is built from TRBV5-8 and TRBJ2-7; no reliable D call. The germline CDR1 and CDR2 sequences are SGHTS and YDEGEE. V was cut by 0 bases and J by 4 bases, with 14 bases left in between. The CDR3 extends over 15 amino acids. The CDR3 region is CASSLGGPDDYEQYF. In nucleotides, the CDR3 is TGTGCCAGCAGCTTGGGTGGGCCCGACGATTACGAGCAGTACTTC.

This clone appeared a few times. The CDR3 protein is CASSTDRGRNEQFF. CDR3 coding DNA: TGTGCCAGCAGTACCGACAGGGGGCGAAATGAGCAGTTCTTC. This sequence joins TRBV28 and TRBJ2-1, with 10 bases fitting TRBD1. Germline assignment: CDR1 MDHEN and CDR2 SYDVKM. V trimming: 5 bases; J trimming: 7 bases; junction bases outside the gene matches: 5. CDR3 size: 14 residues.

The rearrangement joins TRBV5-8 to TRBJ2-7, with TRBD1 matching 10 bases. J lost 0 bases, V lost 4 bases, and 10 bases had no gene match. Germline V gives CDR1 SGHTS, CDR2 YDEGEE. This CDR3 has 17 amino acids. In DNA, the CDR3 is TGTGCCAGCAGCCGTCTTACCGGGACAGGGGTCTCCTACGAGCAGTACTTC. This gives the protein CASSRLTGTGVSYEQYF.

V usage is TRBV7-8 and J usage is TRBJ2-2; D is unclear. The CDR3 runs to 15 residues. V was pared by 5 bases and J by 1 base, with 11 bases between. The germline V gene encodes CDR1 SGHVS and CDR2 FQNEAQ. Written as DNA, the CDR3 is TGTGCCAGCAGCCAAACAAGGGTGAACACCGGGGAGCTGTTTTTT. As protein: CASSQTRVNTGELFF.

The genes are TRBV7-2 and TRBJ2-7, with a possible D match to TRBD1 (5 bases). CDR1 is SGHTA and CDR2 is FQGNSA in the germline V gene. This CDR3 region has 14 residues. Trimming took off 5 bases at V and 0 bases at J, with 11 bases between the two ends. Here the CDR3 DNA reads TGTGCCAGCAGCCTCCGGACACGCTCCTACGAGCAGTACTTC. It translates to CASSLRTRSYEQYF.

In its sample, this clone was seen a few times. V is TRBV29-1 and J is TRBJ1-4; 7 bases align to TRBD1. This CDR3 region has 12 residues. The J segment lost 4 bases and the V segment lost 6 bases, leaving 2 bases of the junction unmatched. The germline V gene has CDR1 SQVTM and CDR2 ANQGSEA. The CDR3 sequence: CSVQGINEKLFF. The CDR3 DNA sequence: TGCAGCGTACAGGGGATTAATGAAAAACTGTTTTTT. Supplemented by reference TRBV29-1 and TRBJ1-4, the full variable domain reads SAVISQKPSRDICQRGTSLTIQCQVDSQVTMMFWYRQQPGQSLTLIATANQGSEATYESGFVIDKFPISRPNLTFSTLTVSNMSPEDSSIYLCSVQGINEKLFFGSGTQLSVL.

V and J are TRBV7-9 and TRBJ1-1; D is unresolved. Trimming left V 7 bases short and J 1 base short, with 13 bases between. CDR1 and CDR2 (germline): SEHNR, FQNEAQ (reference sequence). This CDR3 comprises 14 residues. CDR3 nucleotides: TGTGCCAGCACCCCCCTGAGCGGGAACACTGAAGCTTTCTTT. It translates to CASTPLSGNTEAFF.

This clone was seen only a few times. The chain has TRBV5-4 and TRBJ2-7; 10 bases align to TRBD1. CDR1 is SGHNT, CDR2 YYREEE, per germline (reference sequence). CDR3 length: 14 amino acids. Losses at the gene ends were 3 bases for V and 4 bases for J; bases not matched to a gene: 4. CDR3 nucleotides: TGTGCCAGCAGCTCGACAGGGGGCAAGTACGAGCAGTACTTC. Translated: CASSSTGGKYEQYF.

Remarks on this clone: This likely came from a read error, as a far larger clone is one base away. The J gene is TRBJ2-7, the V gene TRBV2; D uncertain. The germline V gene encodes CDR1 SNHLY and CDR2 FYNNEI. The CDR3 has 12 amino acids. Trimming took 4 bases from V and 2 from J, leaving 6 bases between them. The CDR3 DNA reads TGTGCCAGCAGTGCTGGGGCCTACGAGCAGTACTTC. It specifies CASSAGAYEQYF.